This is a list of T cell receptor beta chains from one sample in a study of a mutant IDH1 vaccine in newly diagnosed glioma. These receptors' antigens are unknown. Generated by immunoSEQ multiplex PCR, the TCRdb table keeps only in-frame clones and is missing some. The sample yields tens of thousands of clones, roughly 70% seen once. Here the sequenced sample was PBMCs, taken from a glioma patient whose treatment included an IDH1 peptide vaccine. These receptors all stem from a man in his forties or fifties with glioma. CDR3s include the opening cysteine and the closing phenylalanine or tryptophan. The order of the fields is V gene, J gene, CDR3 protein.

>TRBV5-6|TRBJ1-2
CASSLRYYGYTF
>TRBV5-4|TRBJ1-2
CASSLVAGNGYTF
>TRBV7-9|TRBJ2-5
CASSPIYPHNQETQYF
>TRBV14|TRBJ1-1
CASSSTPEAFF
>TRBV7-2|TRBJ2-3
CASSLRSSTDTQYF
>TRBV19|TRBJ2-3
CASRRGTGLTTDTQYF
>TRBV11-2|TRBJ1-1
CASSLEGVTSMNTEAFF
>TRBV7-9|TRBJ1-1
CASSSRTGMNTEAFF
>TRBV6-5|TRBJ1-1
CASRRKQGYEAFF
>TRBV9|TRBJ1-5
CASSVVDRAGDSNQPQHF
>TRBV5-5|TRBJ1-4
CASSLGTGGFGEKLFF
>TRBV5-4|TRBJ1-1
CASSREAAMRRTEAFF
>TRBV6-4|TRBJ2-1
CASSDAGLVRINEQFF
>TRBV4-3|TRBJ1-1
CASSQDEGNTEAFF
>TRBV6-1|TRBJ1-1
CASLADPGEAFF
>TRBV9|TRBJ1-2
CASSVGEGAYGYTF
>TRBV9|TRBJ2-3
CASSALVLAGEGNTQYF
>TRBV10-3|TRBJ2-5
CAISEDQRRKTQYF
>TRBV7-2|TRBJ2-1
CASSLRGGRLSYNEQFF
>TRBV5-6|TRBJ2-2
CASSLAGGVTGELFF
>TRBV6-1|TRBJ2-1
CASSASGPNKKFF
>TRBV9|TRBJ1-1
CASSEGQGYTEAFF
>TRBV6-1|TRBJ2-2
CASSVGANTGELFF
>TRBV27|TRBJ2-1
CATTGPETSEQFF
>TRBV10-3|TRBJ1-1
CAIRTGTENTEAFF
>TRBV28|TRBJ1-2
CASRPGGSGGYTF
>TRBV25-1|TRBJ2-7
CASYSYEQYF
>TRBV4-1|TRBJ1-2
CASSQETDYGYTF
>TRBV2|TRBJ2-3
CASSVYSRSTDTQYF
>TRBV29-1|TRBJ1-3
CSVGSSGNTIYF
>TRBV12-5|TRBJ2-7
CASGITGTPTYEQYF
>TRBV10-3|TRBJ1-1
CAISVGTANTEAFF
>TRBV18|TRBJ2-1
CASSPPLALNEQFF